A selection of T cell receptor beta chains follows, all from one sample in a study of regulatory T cells in long-lasting Graves disease. A single record per CDR3 protein comes from TCRdb applying MiXCR to the multiplex PCR reads. The profile shows fewer than 550,000 distinct CDR3 sequences, 15% to 20% of them singletons. These data are also associated with another study on T cells in Graves' hyperthyroidism and ophthalmopathy.

The starting material was peripheral blood mononuclear cells (PBMCs), obtained at new diagnosis, from a patient treated with antithyroid drugs. The receptors here all came from a woman aged 35-65 years with Graves disease. Each CDR3 is given with its conserved first and last residue. The D gene is left open where the match is weak. For some rows the clone size is stated as once, few or many, or as a class when expanded; others skip it.

-	TRBV5-1	TRBJ1-5	many	CASSLQGDSNQPQHF	TGCGCCAGCAGCTTACAAGGGGATAGCAATCAGCCCCAGCATTTT
-	TRBV18	TRBJ2-1	once	CASSRLGGSYNEQFF	TGTGCCAGCTCACGACTTGGAGGCTCCTACAATGAGCAGTTCTTC
TRBD1	TRBV20-1	TRBJ1-4	many	CSAARQGGEKLFF	TGCAGTGCTGCCCGACAGGGAGGCGAAAAACTGTTTTTT
-	TRBV12-3/TRBV12-4	TRBJ2-5	few	CASSPTIWGPQETQYF	TGTGCCAGCAGTCCCACGATATGGGGCCCCCAAGAGACCCAGTACTTC
-	TRBV7-2	TRBJ2-5	few	CASSLTTNQETQYF	TGTGCCAGCAGCTTAACCACCAACCAAGAGACCCAGTACTTC
TRBD1	TRBV18	TRBJ1-1	-	CASSPPGTGSSEAFF	TGTGCCAGCTCACCCCCCGGGACAGGGTCTTCAGAAGCTTTCTTT
-	TRBV14	TRBJ1-6	few	CASSQLPVGHSPLHF	TGTGCCAGCAGCCAGCTCCCTGTCGGGCATTCACCCCTCCACTTT
-	TRBV7-3	TRBJ1-1	-	CASRSRANTEAFF	TGTGCCAGCAGGTCAAGGGCCAACACTGAAGCTTTCTTT
TRBD1	TRBV28	TRBJ1-2	many	CASSLNDRGPGYTF	TGTGCCAGCAGTTTGAATGACAGGGGGCCGGGCTACACCTTC
-	TRBV3-1	TRBJ1-5	few	CASSQELNQPQHF	TGTGCCAGCAGCCAAGAATTGAATCAGCCCCAGCATTTT
-	TRBV2	TRBJ1-6	many	CASSESRNSPLHF	TGTGCCAGCAGTGAATCTCGAAATTCACCCCTCCACTTT
-	TRBV9	TRBJ1-2	once	CASSEFGEIPNYGYTF	TGTGCCAGCAGCGAATTCGGAGAGATCCCAAACTATGGCTACACCTTC
-	TRBV7-2	TRBJ1-2	few	CASSPRTGANYGYTF	TGTGCCAGCAGCCCCCGGACGGGAGCTAACTATGGCTACACCTTC
-	TRBV7-2	TRBJ2-7	few	CASSLGARGSSYEQYF	TGTGCCAGCAGCTTAGGTGCCCGGGGAAGCTCCTACGAGCAGTACTTC
TRBD2	TRBV7-8	TRBJ2-1	-	CASSPRLAGDSYNEQFF	TGTGCCAGCAGCCCCCGACTAGCGGGGGACTCCTACAATGAGCAGTTCTTC
TRBD1	TRBV5-5	TRBJ1-4	many	CASSFTTGEGKLFF	TGTGCCAGCAGCTTTACCACAGGGGAAGGCAAACTGTTTTTT
TRBD2	TRBV5-1	TRBJ2-1	many	CASSPGEGRRTYEQFF	TGCGCCAGCAGCCCCGGGGAGGGCCGGCGGACTTATGAGCAGTTCTTC
TRBD1	TRBV5-1	TRBJ2-7	many	CASRRQGSSYEQYF	TGTGCCAGCAGACGACAGGGGTCATCCTACGAGCAGTACTTC
TRBD2	TRBV12-5	TRBJ2-1	many	CASGPVGGEQFF	TGTGCTAGTGGCCCGGTGGGGGGGGAGCAGTTCTTC
-	TRBV12-3/TRBV12-4	TRBJ1-2	many	CASSQQGFYGYTF	TGTGCCAGCAGCCAACAGGGATTCTATGGCTACACCTTC
-	TRBV20-1	TRBJ1-5	-	CSAAGSSNQPQHF	TGCAGTGCTGCCGGGAGTAGCAATCAGCCCCAGCATTTT
TRBD2	TRBV6-5	TRBJ2-1	many	CASSYFTSGEEEQFF	TGTGCCAGCAGTTACTTTACTAGCGGGGAAGAAGAGCAGTTCTTC
-	TRBV3-1	TRBJ1-2	few	CASSLDTYYGYTF	TGTGCCAGCAGCCTTGACACTTACTATGGCTACACCTTC
-	TRBV19	TRBJ2-2	many	CASTLGAAVNTGELFF	TGTGCCAGTACCCTAGGGGCAGCTGTGAACACCGGGGAGCTGTTTTTT
-	TRBV2	TRBJ2-5	many	CASSEGGEETQYF	TGTGCCAGCAGTGAAGGAGGGGAAGAGACCCAGTACTTC
TRBD2	TRBV6-1	TRBJ2-5	few	CASSHSGHPQETQYF	TGTGCCAGCAGTCATAGCGGGCACCCCCAAGAGACCCAGTACTTC
TRBD1	TRBV5-1	TRBJ1-1	few	CASTNTATGGVNTEAFF	TGCGCCAGCACCAACACCGCGACAGGGGGCGTGAACACTGAAGCTTTCTTT
-	TRBV12-3/TRBV12-4	TRBJ1-6	few	CASSSSREFNSPLHF	TGTGCCAGCAGTTCATCGAGAGAGTTTAATTCACCCCTCCACTTT
TRBD1	TRBV5-1	TRBJ2-1	many	CASSLTDRAVGEQFF	TGCGCCAGCAGCCTTACCGACAGGGCGGTAGGGGAGCAGTTCTTC
TRBD1	TRBV11-3	TRBJ1-1	many	CASSSGQGVATEAFF	TGTGCCAGCAGCTCGGGACAGGGAGTTGCCACTGAAGCTTTCTTT
-	TRBV3-1	TRBJ2-6	-	CASSQPTGTISGANVLTF	TGTGCCAGCAGCCAACCGACGGGGACGATCTCTGGGGCCAACGTCCTGACTTTC
TRBD1	TRBV27	TRBJ1-4	few	CASSDPGTGVEKLFF	TGTGCCAGCAGTGACCCCGGGACAGGGGTTGAAAAACTGTTTTTT
TRBD1	TRBV30	TRBJ2-2	few	CAWRPSRQGWAGELFF	TGTGCCTGGAGACCTTCCCGACAGGGTTGGGCCGGGGAGCTGTTTTTT
TRBD1	TRBV12-3/TRBV12-4	TRBJ1-2	few	CASSLTGTGLGYTF	TGTGCCAGCAGTTTAACCGGGACAGGGCTTGGCTACACCTTC
-	TRBV5-1	TRBJ2-7	many	CASSPNWGSYEQYF	TGCGCCAGCAGCCCCAATTGGGGATCCTACGAGCAGTACTTC
TRBD1	TRBV27	TRBJ1-1	many	CASTPGTGGRTEAFF	TGTGCCAGCACCCCCGGGACAGGGGGGCGTACTGAAGCTTTCTTT
TRBD2	TRBV5-4	TRBJ2-3	-	CASSLTALRGADTQYF	TGTGCCAGCAGCTTGACCGCCCTGCGGGGGGCAGATACGCAGTATTTT
TRBD2	TRBV19	TRBJ2-5	-	CASSINGFWAAGEQETQYF	TGTGCCAGTAGTATAAACGGTTTCTGGGCAGCGGGGGAACAGGAGACCCAGTACTTC
-	TRBV24-1	TRBJ2-1	many	CATSERPGSEQFF	TGTGCCACCAGTGAGAGACCAGGTAGTGAGCAGTTCTTC
-	TRBV7-2	TRBJ2-7	-	CASSLRDKGEQYF	TGTGCCAGCAGCTTAAGGGACAAGGGCGAGCAGTACTTC
-	TRBV28	TRBJ1-4	many	CASRLGVEKLFF	TGTGCCAGCAGGTTAGGGGTGGAAAAACTGTTTTTT
-	TRBV28	TRBJ1-4	few	CASSSDPNEKLFF	TGTGCCAGCAGTTCGGACCCTAATGAAAAACTGTTTTTT
-	TRBV30	TRBJ1-1	many	CAWRRQRVTEAFF	TGTGCCTGGAGGCGGCAGCGTGTCACTGAAGCTTTCTTT
-	TRBV3-1	TRBJ1-1	-	CASSQDSRGEAFF	TGTGCCAGCAGCCAAGATTCCCGAGGTGAAGCTTTCTTT
-	TRBV19	TRBJ2-7	-	CASSMTSQTYEQYF	TGTGCCAGTAGTATGACTAGTCAGACCTACGAGCAGTACTTC
TRBD1	TRBV6-2/TRBV6-3	TRBJ1-5	-	CASRSGDRGRAGNQPQHF	TGTGCCAGCAGATCGGGGGACAGGGGACGTGCGGGCAATCAGCCCCAGCATTTT